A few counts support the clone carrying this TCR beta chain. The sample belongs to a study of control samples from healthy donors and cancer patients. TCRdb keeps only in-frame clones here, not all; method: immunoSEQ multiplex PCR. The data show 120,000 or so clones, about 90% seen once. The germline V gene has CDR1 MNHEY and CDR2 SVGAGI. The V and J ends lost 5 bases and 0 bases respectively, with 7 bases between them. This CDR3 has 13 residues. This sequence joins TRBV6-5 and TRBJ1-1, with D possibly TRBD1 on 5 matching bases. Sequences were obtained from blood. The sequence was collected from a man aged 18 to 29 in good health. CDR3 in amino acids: CASSTGMNTEAFF. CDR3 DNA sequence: TGTGCCAGCAGTACAGGCATGAACACTGAAGCTTTCTTT.